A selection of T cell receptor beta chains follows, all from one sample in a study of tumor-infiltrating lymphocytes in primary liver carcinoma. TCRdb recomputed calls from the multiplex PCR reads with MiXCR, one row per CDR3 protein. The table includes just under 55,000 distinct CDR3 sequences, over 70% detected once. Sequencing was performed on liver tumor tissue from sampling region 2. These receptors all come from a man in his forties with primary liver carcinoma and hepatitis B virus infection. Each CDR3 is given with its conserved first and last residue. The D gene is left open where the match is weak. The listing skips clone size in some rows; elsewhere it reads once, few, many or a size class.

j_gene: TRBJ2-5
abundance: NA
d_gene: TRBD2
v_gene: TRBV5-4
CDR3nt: TGTGCCAGCAGCTCTACGACTAGCAGGAGTGGAGAGACTCAGTACTTC
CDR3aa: CASSSTTSRSGETQYF

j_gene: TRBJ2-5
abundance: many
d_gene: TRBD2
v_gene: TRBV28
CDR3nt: TGTGCCAGCAGACTAACTAGCGGGAGGGGTCGGAGGCAAGAGACCCAGTACTTC
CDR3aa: CASRLTSGRGRRQETQYF

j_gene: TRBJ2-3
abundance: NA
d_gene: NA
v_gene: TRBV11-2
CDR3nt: TGTGCCAGCATCCCAGATGAGCCCCTGCAGATAGCGAGAAGCACAGATACGCAGTATTTC
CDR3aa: CASIPDEPLQIARSTDTQYF

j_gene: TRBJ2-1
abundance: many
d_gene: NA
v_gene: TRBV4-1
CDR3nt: TGCGCCAGCAGCCTTTATGACAATGAGCAGTTCTTC
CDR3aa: CASSLYDNEQFF

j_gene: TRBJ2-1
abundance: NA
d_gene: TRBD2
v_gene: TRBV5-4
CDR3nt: TGTGCCAGCAGCGATCGACTAGCCGGGTACAATGGGCACTTCTTC
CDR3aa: CASSDRLAGYNGHFF

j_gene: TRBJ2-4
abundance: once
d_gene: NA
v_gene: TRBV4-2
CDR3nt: TGTGCCAGCAGCCCGCCCCCGCTAGCGTGGATAGCCAAAACCATTCAGTACTTC
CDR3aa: CASSPPPLAWIAKTIQYF

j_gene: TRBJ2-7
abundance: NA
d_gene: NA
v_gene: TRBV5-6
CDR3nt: TGTGCCAGCACCCGGGCTGGTCAACCCTACGAGCAGTACTTC
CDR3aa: CASTRAGQPYEQYF

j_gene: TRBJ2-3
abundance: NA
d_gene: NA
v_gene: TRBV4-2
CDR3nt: TGTGCCAACAGCCAAGGGGAGAGGGTGAGAACAGATACTCAGTATTTT
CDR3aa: CANSQGERVRTDTQYF

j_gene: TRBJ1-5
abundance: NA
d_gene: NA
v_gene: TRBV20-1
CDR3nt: TGCAGTGCTAGAGATTCCCGATATAGCAATCAGCCCCAGCATTTT
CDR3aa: CSARDSRYSNQPQHF

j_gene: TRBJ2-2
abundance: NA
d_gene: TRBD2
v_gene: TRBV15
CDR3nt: TGTGCCACCAGCAGAGAAGCGGGAGACGCCGGGGAGCTGTTTTTT
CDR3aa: CATSREAGDAGELFF

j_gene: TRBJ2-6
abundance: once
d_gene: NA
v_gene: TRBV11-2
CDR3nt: TGTGCCAGCAGCAATGGTCTCTCTGGGGCCAACCTCCTGAGTTTC
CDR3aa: CASSNGLSGANLLSF

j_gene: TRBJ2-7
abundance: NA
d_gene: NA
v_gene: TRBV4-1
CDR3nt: TGCGTCAGCAGATCTCCATGGGGATTTAGCTCCTACGAGCAGTACTTC
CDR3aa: CVSRSPWGFSSYEQYF

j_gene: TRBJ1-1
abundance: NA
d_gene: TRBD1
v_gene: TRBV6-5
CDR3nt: TGTGCCAGCAATTACGCCCAGGACAGGGCCCCAAAAGCTTTCTTT
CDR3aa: CASNYAQDRAPKAFF

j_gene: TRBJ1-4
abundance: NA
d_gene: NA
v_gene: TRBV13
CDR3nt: TGTGCCAGCTGCTTAAGGAGCACGGAAAAAGTGTTTTTT
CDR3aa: CASCLRSTEKVFF

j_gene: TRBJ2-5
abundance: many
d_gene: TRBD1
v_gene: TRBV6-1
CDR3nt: TGTGCCAGCAGGGAGGACAGGGGGCTAGAGACCCAGTACTTC
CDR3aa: CASREDRGLETQYF